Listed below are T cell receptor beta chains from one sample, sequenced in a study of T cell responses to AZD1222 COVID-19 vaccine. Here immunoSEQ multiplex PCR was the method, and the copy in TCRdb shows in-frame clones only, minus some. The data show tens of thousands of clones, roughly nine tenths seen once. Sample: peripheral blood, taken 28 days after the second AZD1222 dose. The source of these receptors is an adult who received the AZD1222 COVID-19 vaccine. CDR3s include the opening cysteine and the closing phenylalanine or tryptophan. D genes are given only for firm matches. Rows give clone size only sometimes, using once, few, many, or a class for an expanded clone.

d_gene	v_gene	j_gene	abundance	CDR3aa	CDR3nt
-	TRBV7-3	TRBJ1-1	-	CASSLTGRQGVRANTEAFF	TGTGCCAGCAGCTTAACTGGAAGGCAGGGAGTAAGGGCCAACACTGAAGCTTTCTTT
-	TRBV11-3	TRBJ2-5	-	CASSLNTGPGTQYF	TGTGCCAGCAGCTTAAACACCGGGCCTGGGACCCAGTACTTC
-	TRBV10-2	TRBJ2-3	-	CASSDGRGGTDTQYF	TGCGCCAGCAGTGATGGGAGGGGGGGCACAGATACGCAGTATTTT
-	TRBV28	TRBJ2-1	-	CASTSGGRASSYNEQFF	TGTGCCAGCACCTCCGGGGGGCGGGCCAGCTCCTACAATGAGCAGTTCTTC
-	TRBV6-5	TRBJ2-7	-	CASSMDSSYEQYF	TGTGCCAGCAGCATGGACAGCTCCTACGAGCAGTACTTC
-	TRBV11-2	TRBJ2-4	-	CASSSQEARTKNIQYF	TGTGCCAGCAGCTCCCAGGAGGCCCGTACCAAAAACATTCAGTACTTC
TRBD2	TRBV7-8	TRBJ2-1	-	CASSLTREAPLDEQFF	TGTGCCAGCAGCTTAACCCGGGAGGCCCCGCTCGATGAGCAGTTCTTC
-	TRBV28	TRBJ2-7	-	CACRGQTYEQYF	TGTGCCTGCCGGGGGCAAACCTACGAGCAGTACTTC
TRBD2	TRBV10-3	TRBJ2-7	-	CAISASGRDEQYF	TGTGCCATCAGTGCCAGCGGGAGGGACGAGCAGTACTTC
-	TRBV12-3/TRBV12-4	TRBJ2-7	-	CASTSGAEQYF	TGTGCCAGCACCTCTGGGGCAGAGCAGTACTTC
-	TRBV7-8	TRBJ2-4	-	CASSPHDRRKYF	TGTGCCAGCAGCCCCCACGACAGGCGGAAGTACTTC
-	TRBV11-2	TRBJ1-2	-	CASSLGGGDYGYTF	TGTGCCAGCAGCTTAGGAGGGGGGGACTATGGCTACACCTTC
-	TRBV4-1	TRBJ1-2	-	CASSHPGTESYTF	TGCGCCAGCAGCCACCCCGGGACCGAGAGCTACACCTTC
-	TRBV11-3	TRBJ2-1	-	CASSLHSTYNEQFF	TGTGCCAGCAGCCTTCATAGTACCTACAATGAGCAGTTCTTC
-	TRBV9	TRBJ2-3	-	CASSVGLTDTQYF	TGTGCCAGCAGCGTAGGGTTGACAGATACGCAGTATTTT
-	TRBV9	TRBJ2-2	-	CASSVDTSNTGELFF	TGTGCCAGCAGCGTCGACACTTCGAACACCGGGGAGCTGTTTTTT
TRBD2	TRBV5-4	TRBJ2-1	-	CASRGELADYNEQFF	TGTGCCAGCAGGGGAGAACTAGCGGATTACAATGAGCAGTTCTTC
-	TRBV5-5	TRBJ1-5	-	CASSFGLYSNQPQHF	TGTGCCAGCAGCTTTGGACTTTATAGCAATCAGCCCCAGCATTTT
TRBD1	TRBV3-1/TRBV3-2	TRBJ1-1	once	CASSLPRQGGTEAFF	TGTGCCAGCAGCCTCCCTCGACAGGGGGGGACTGAAGCTTTCTTT
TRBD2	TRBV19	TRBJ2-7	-	CASSMNGGSEYF	TGTGCCAGTAGTATGAATGGCGGGAGTGAGTACTTC
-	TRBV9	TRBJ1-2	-	CASSVISSGGYTF	TGTGCCAGCAGCGTAATCTCCTCGGGTGGCTACACCTTC
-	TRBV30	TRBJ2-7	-	CAWSRVVQVVGEQYF	TGTGCCTGGAGTCGGGTAGTACAGGTAGTAGGGGAGCAGTACTTC
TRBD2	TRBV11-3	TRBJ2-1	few	CASRHGGSVDEQFF	TGTGCCAGTCGCCATGGCGGGAGTGTGGATGAGCAGTTCTTC
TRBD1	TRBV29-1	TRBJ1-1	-	CSVGTGGTEAFF	TGCAGCGTTGGGACAGGGGGCACTGAAGCTTTCTTT
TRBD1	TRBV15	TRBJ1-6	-	CATSRGTGVGSPLHF	TGTGCCACCAGCAGAGGTACAGGGGTGGGTTCACCCCTCCACTTT
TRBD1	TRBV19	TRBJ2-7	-	CASSIPGQGFYEQYF	TGTGCCAGTAGTATTCCGGGACAGGGTTTCTACGAGCAGTACTTC
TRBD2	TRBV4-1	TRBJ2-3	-	CASSHAGTSGTDTQYF	TGCGCCAGCAGCCATGCCGGGACTAGCGGCACAGATACGCAGTATTTT
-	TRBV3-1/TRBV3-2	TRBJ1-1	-	CASSHGQMNTEAFF	TGTGCCAGCAGCCATGGACAAATGAACACTGAAGCTTTCTTT
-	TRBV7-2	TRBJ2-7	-	CASSIDRVAVHYEQYF	TGTGCCAGCAGCATAGACCGGGTAGCGGTGCACTACGAGCAGTACTTC
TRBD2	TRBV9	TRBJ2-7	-	CASSVSGEAYEQYF	TGTGCCAGCAGCGTTAGCGGGGAAGCCTACGAGCAGTACTTC
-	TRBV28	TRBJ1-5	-	CASSLSGLGQPQHF	TGTGCCAGCAGTTTATCAGGGTTGGGACAGCCCCAGCATTTT
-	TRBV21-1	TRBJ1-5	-	CASGLDRGRNQPQHF	TGTGCCAGCGGCCTAGACAGGGGACGAAATCAGCCCCAGCATTTT
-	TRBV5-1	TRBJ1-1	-	CASSLEGPNTEAFF	TGCGCCAGCAGCTTAGAGGGGCCGAACACTGAAGCTTTCTTT
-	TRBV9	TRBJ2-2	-	CASSVTRIKGDTGELFF	TGTGCCAGCAGCGTCACAAGAATAAAGGGAGACACCGGGGAGCTGTTTTTT
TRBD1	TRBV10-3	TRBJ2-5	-	CAISMTGPFVGQTQYF	TGTGCCATCAGTATGACAGGGCCGTTCGTGGGACAGACCCAGTACTTC
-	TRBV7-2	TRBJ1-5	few	CASSTQGVSNQPQHF	TGTGCCAGCAGTACCCAGGGAGTGAGCAATCAGCCCCAGCATTTT
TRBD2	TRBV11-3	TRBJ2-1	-	CASINGRVRNEQFF	TGTGCCAGCATCAACGGGAGGGTTCGGAATGAGCAGTTCTTC
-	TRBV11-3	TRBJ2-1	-	CASSSSSMATGDNEQFF	TGTGCCAGCAGCTCATCCTCTATGGCTACTGGGGATAATGAGCAGTTCTTC
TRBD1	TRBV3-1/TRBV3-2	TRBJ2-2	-	CASSLLWDSNTGELFF	TGTGCCAGCAGCCTACTCTGGGACAGCAACACCGGGGAGCTGTTTTTT
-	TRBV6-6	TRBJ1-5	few	CASRRAMSNQPQHF	TGTGCCAGCCGGAGAGCAATGAGCAATCAGCCCCAGCATTTT
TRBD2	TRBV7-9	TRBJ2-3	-	CASSLVRLAGVVHTDTQYF	TGTGCCAGCAGCTTAGTCCGACTAGCGGGAGTGGTCCACACAGATACGCAGTATTTT
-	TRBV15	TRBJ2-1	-	CATSVLSGGSYNEQFF	TGTGCCACCAGCGTTCTTTCCGGGGGCTCCTACAATGAGCAGTTCTTC
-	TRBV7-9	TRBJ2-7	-	CASSLRGLLDEQYF	TGTGCCAGCAGCCTCCGGGGGCTCCTGGACGAGCAGTACTTC
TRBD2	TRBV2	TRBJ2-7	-	CARKLAGVRHEQYF	TGTGCCCGGAAGCTAGCGGGAGTACGCCACGAGCAGTACTTC
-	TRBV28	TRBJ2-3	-	CATAGIADTQYF	TGTGCCACCGCTGGAATAGCAGATACGCAGTATTTT
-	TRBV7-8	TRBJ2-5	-	CASSSRGGETQYF	TGTGCCAGCAGCTCCCGGGGAGGAGAGACCCAGTACTTC
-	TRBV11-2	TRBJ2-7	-	CASSLGVVPGGEQYF	TGTGCCAGCAGCTTAGGCGTGGTGCCGGGTGGCGAGCAGTACTTC
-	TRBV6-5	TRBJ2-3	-	CASRGDLFYSDTQYF	TGTGCCAGCAGAGGCGATCTCTTTTACTCAGATACGCAGTATTTT
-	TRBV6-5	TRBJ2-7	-	CASTAVTDSYEQYF	TGTGCCAGCACCGCCGTGACGGACTCCTACGAGCAGTACTTC
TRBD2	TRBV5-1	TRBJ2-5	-	CASSRGLAGGGETQYF	TGCGCCAGCAGCAGGGGACTAGCGGGAGGGGGAGAGACCCAGTACTTC
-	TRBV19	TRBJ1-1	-	CASTQHVLNTEAFF	TGTGCCAGTACCCAACACGTTCTGAACACTGAAGCTTTCTTT
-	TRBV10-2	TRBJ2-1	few	CASSEFPRNEQFF	TGCGCCAGCAGTGAATTCCCTAGGAATGAGCAGTTCTTC
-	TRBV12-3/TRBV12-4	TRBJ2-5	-	CAGWTGTQYF	TGTGCCGGCTGGACCGGTACCCAGTACTTC